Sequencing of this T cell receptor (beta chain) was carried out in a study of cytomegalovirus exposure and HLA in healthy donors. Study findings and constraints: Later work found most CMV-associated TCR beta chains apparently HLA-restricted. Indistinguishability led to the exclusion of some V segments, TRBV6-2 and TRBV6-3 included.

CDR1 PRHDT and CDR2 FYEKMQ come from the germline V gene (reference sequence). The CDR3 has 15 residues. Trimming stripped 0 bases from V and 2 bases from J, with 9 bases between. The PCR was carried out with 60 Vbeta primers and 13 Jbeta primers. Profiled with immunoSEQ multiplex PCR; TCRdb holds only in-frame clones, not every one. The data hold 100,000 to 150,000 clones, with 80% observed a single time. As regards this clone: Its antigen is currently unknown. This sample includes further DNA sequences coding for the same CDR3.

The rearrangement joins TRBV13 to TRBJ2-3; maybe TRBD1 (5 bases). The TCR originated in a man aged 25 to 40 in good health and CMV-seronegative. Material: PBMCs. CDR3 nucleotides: TGTGCCAGCAGCTTAGGCCGACAGATCACAGATACGCAGTATTTT. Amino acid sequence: CASSLGRQITDTQYF. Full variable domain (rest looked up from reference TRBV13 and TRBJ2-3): AAGVIQSPRHLIKEKRETATLKCYPIPRHDTVYWYQQGPGQDPQFLISFYEKMQSDKGSIPDRFSAQQFSDYHSELNMSSLELGDSALYFCASSLGRQITDTQYFGPGTRLTVL.